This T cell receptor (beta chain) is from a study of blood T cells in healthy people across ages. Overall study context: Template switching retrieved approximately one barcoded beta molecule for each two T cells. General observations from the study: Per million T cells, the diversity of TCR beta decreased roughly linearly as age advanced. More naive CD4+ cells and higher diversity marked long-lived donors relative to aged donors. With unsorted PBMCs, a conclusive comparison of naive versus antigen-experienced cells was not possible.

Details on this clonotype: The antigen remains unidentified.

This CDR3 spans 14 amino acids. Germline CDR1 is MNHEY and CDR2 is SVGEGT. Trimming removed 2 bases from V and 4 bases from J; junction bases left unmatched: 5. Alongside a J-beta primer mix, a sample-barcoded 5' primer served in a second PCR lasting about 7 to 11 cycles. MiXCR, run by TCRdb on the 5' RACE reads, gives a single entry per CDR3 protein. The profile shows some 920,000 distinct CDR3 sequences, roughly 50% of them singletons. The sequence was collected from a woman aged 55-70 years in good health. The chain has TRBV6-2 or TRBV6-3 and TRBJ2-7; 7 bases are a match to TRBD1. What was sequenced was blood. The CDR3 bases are TGTGCCAGCAGTTACGCAGACAGGGAGTACGAGCAGTACTTC. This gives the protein CASSYADREYEQYF.